This paragraph reports one T cell receptor beta chain. Those enrolled, adults aged 18 to 89 years, came from about two dozen US areas. Cohort allocation depended upon clinical history that participants reported. Authors' processing steps: Amplification of reference gene primers was used by the study to estimate nucleated cell counts. Assay: immunoSEQ multiplex PCR; the TCRdb copy retains only in-frame clones and omits some. V, J and clone size derive from that table, while D and trimming were established from the DNA sequence. Among approximately 250,000 clones listed, about 90% were seen once. The entry originates in a study of blood T cell repertoires in COVID-19. Study-level background: Sites in the United States, Italy and Spain provided acute and convalescent COVID-19 samples.

This clonotype originated in a young woman with acute COVID-19. The sequenced sample consisted of PBMCs or T cells enriched from blood (not recorded which).

The CDR3 DNA follows: TGTGCCAGCAGCGTGACAGGCGGGACCCAGTACTTC. Its translation: CASSVTGGTQYF. This rearrangement joins TRBV7-7 to TRBJ2-5, with TRBD1 as a possible D gene (6 bases). Germline V gene data show CDR1 as SSHAT and CDR2 as FNYEAQ (reference sequence). CDR3 length equals 12 residues. V was pared by 5 bases and J by 7 bases, with 11 bases between.